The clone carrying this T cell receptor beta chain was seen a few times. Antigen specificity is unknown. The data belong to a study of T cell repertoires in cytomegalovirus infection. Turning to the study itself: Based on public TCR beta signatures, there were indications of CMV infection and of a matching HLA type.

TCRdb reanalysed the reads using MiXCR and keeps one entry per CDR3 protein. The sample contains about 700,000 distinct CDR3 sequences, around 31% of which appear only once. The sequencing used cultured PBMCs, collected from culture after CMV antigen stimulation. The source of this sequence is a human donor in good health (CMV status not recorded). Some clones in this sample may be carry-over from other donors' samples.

CDR3 DNA sequence: TGTGCCAGCAGCACTACTACGAGGACCGACTACGAGCAGTACTTC. This sequence encodes CASSTTTRTDYEQYF. This chain uses TRBV11-2 with TRBJ2-7; no firm D call. V lost 5 bases and J 3 bases, leaving 17 bases between the germline ends. Germline-derived CDR1 and CDR2 are SGHAT and FQNNGV. The CDR3 sequence is 15 residues long. The full variable domain, with the rest looked up from reference TRBV11-2 and TRBJ2-7, is EAGVAQSPRYKIIEKRQSVAFWCNPISGHATLYWYQQILGQGPKLLIQFQNNGVVDDSQLPKDRFSAERLKGVDSTLKIQPAKLEDSAVYLCASSTTTRTDYEQYFGPGTRLTVT.